This T cell receptor (beta chain) was sequenced during a study of cytomegalovirus exposure and HLA in healthy donors. V shed 2 bases and J shed 3 bases, with 9 bases lying between them. This CDR3 has 14 residues. The V gene's germline CDR1 is MNHEY and CDR2 SMNVEV (reference sequence). A word on this clone: What it binds is unknown.

Regarding the study as a whole: A link between a missense DCLRE1C variant and TCR beta V- and J-gene trimming emerged from a later analysis. Sequencing had likely introduced a cluster of highly shared sequence variants as an artifact. About 87% or about 30% of the time was how often most TCR beta V segments were productive, according to an earlier analysis.

60 Vbeta and 13 Jbeta primers were used in PCR. Clones were sequenced by immunoSEQ multiplex PCR, and TCRdb holds only the in-frame ones, with some missing. The sample lists about 110,000 clones; around 81% were seen once. This receptor was taken from a woman aged 25 to 39 in good health and CMV-seronegative. The gene calls are TRBV27 and TRBJ2-3; possible D gene TRBD2, 5 bases. Sequences were obtained from PBMCs. The CDR3 sequence is CASSLVPGTDTQYF. The CDR3 nucleotides are TGTGCCAGCAGTTTAGTTCCGGGAACAGATACGCAGTATTTT.